These 27 T cell receptor beta chains came from one sample sequenced in a study of T cell responses to AZD1222 COVID-19 vaccine. Only in-frame clones appear in the TCRdb table, and some are missing; sequencing was by immunoSEQ multiplex PCR. Of almost 95,000 clones detected, 85% appear once; the ten largest clones hold roughly 4.7%. The starting material was peripheral blood, obtained 28 days after the second AZD1222 dose. The receptors originated from an adult who received the AZD1222 COVID-19 vaccine.

This chain joins TRBV7-9 and TRBJ2-5, with 7 bases fitting TRBD2. The CDR3 totals 15 residues. V trimming: 2 bases; J trimming: 5 bases; junction bases outside the gene matches: 8. Looked up from germline, CDR1 is SEHNR and CDR2 is FQNEAQ (reference sequence). CDR3 bases: TGTGCCAGCAGCTTATTTGCGACTAGCCTTGAGACCCAGTACTTC. As protein: CASSLFATSLETQYF.

This clone showed up just a few times. This rearrangement joins TRBV9 to TRBJ2-1, with TRBD2 matching over 9 bases. CDR1 and CDR2 (germline): SGDLS, YYNGEE. Trimming took 0 bases from V and 4 from J; bases not matched to a gene: 2. CDR3 length: 15 residues. The CDR3 region is CASSVGLAEYNEQFF. CDR3 nucleotide sequence: TGTGCCAGCAGCGTAGGACTAGCGGAGTACAATGAGCAGTTCTTC.

The V and J genes are TRBV5-5 and TRBJ2-1, with 10 bases fitting TRBD2. The trim removed 1 base at V and 9 bases at J, leaving 19 bases unmatched. The V gene's germline CDR1 is SGHKS and CDR2 YYEKEE (reference sequence). This CDR3 region has 19 residues. CDR3 in amino acids: CASSLIQLAGLRSTGEQFF. CDR3 sequence (DNA): TGTGCCAGCAGCTTGATTCAACTAGCGGGACTTCGGTCAACGGGTGAGCAGTTCTTC.

The chain combines TRBV25-1 with TRBJ1-6; the D gene is possibly TRBD1 (6 bases). The CDR3 contains 16 residues. Trimming removed 5 bases at V and 2 bases at J, with 13 bases between. Germline CDR1 is MGHDK and CDR2 is SYGVNS. The CDR3 here is CASSTPGQAYNSPLHF. For the CDR3, the DNA is TGTGCCAGCAGTACGCCGGGACAAGCCTATAATTCACCCCTCCACTTT.

In this sample, this clone turned up once. The chain is built from TRBV5-4 and TRBJ2-2; D remains unclear. Germline V gene lookup returns CDR1 SGHNT and CDR2 YYREEE (reference sequence). This CDR3 region has 14 residues. Trimming took off 0 bases at V and 4 bases at J, with 7 bases between the two ends. The CDR3 coding sequence is TGTGCCAGCAGCTTGGCAGAGTTCACCGGGGAGCTGTTTTTT. Translation: CASSLAEFTGELFF.

The rearrangement joins TRBV5-1 to TRBJ2-2; 11 nucleotides agree with TRBD2. Germline V gene data show CDR1 as SGHRS and CDR2 as YFSETQ. The V and J ends lost 3 bases and 0 bases, in that order; junction bases with no gene match: 7. This CDR3 region has 18 residues. CDR3: CASSSRPTSGANTGELFF. For the CDR3, the DNA is TGCGCCAGCAGCTCCAGACCGACTAGCGGGGCGAACACCGGGGAGCTGTTTTTT.

The J gene is TRBJ1-2, the V gene TRBV28; a possible D gene is TRBD1 (5 bases). This CDR3 has 18 amino acids. Germline lookup yields CDR1 MDHEN and CDR2 SYDVKM. The germline V and J ends were trimmed by 6 bases and 2 bases, with 25 bases remaining between them. CDR3 protein: CASRQRGMSSVVNYGYTF. Here the CDR3 DNA reads TGTGCCAGCAGACAAAGGGGCATGTCTTCGGTTGTAAACTATGGCTACACCTTC.

This clone was recorded once. The genes are TRBV6-5 and TRBJ2-5; D gene unclear. V gave up 2 bases and J gave up 2 bases, with 12 bases separating them. CDR1 and CDR2 from the germline V gene are MNHEY and SVGAGI. The CDR3 has 15 amino acids. In DNA, the CDR3 is TGTGCCAGCAGTTACGGATACAGCTCGCAAGAGACCCAGTACTTC. The encoded protein is CASSYGYSSQETQYF.

The CDR3 bases are TGTGCCAGCAGGTTAAGCCGCGGGACAGGGGGCCGGTACAATCAGCCCCAGCATTTT. Protein product: CASRLSRGTGGRYNQPQHF. This chain uses TRBV27 with TRBJ1-5; 12 bases map to TRBD1. The CDR3 runs to 19 residues. Losses at the gene ends were 6 bases for V and 3 bases for J; bases not matched to a gene: 15. Germline-derived CDR1 and CDR2 are MNHEY and SMNVEV (reference sequence).

V usage is TRBV5-1 and J usage is TRBJ1-1, with TRBD1 identical over 7 bases. The CDR3 extends over 14 amino acids. Losses at the gene ends were 0 bases for V and 7 bases for J; bases not matched to a gene: 6. Per germline, CDR1 SGHRS and CDR2 YFSETQ. CDR3 residues: CASSLGQGTYEAFF. The CDR3 DNA is TGCGCCAGCAGCTTGGGACAGGGAACTTATGAAGCTTTCTTT. Together with reference TRBV5-1 and TRBJ1-1, the CDR3 gives the full variable domain: KAGVTQTPRYLIKTRGQQVTLSCSPISGHRSVSWYQQTPGQGLQFLFEYFSETQRNKGNFPGRFSGRQFSNSRSEMNVSTLELGDSALYLCASSLGQGTYEAFFGQGTRLTVV.

The J gene is TRBJ1-1, the V gene TRBV6-5; D may be TRBD1 (5 bases). The V gene's germline CDR1 is MNHEY and CDR2 SVGAGI. The CDR3 extends over 13 amino acids. V shed 0 bases and J shed 7 bases, with 9 bases lying between them. The CDR3 DNA reads TGTGCCAGCAGTTACTCGAGGGGCCTTGAAGCTTTCTTT. Its translation is CASSYSRGLEAFF.

The rearrangement uses TRBV19 and TRBJ2-3; TRBD1 aligns across 10 bases. The V and J ends lost 3 bases and 3 bases, in that order; junction bases with no gene match: 3. CDR1 and CDR2 (germline): LNHDA, SQIVND (reference sequence). The CDR3 sequence is 15 residues long. Written as DNA, the CDR3 is TGTGCCAGTAGTATCAGGACAGGGGGGACAGATACGCAGTATTTT. Translating gives CASSIRTGGTDTQYF.

The CDR3 DNA reads TGTGCCAGCAGTATTCAGAGCTCCTATAATTCACCCCTCCACTTT. Residues: CASSIQSSYNSPLHF. The V and J genes are TRBV27 and TRBJ1-6; D unresolved. V lost 5 bases and J 0 bases, leaving 8 bases between the germline ends. The CDR3 spans 15 residues. CDR1 and CDR2 (germline): MNHEY, SMNVEV (reference sequence).

V and J are TRBV10-1 and TRBJ2-1; 11 bases agree with TRBD2. CDR1 is WNHNN, CDR2 SYGVQD, per germline (reference sequence). The CDR3 has 12 residues. The junction had 2 bases not matched to a gene; V was cut back by 6 bases and J by 10 bases. The CDR3, as DNA: TGCGCCAGCAGCCCTAGCGGGAGGGAGCAGTTCTTC. Its translation: CASSPSGREQFF.

The rearrangement joins TRBV28 to TRBJ1-2; 10 bases are a match to TRBD1. J was trimmed by 4 bases and V by 6 bases; bases with no gene match: 8. The CDR3 length is 15 residues. Per the germline V gene, CDR1 is MDHEN and CDR2 is SYDVKM. CDR3 sequence (DNA): TGTGCCAGCAGCGGGACAGGGGATCATAGCTATGGCTACACCTTC. Protein product: CASSGTGDHSYGYTF.

This chain joins TRBV5-1 and TRBJ2-2; D might be TRBD2 (6 bases). The V end was cut by 0 bases, the J end by 4 bases, with 10 bases between. This CDR3 contains 15 residues. Germline loops: CDR1 SGHRS, CDR2 YFSETQ. CDR3 sequence (DNA): TGCGCCAGCAGCTTGGCGGGACTTCTCACCGGGGAGCTGTTTTTT. It yields the protein CASSLAGLLTGELFF.

This clone appeared a single time. The rearrangement uses TRBV6-2 or TRBV6-3 and TRBJ1-2; D is ambiguous. V was cut by 5 bases and J by 3 bases, with 7 bases left in between. This CDR3 is 12 amino acids long. CDR1 is MNHEY, CDR2 SVGEGT, per germline. The CDR3 loop reads CASSPGDYGYTF. CDR3 nucleotide sequence: TGTGCCAGCAGTCCGGGAGACTATGGCTACACCTTC.

This sequence joins TRBV7-3 and TRBJ2-2, with D hard to call. Trimming removed 2 bases at V and 1 base at J, with 5 bases between. The CDR3 totals 14 residues. Per the germline V gene, CDR1 is SGHTA and CDR2 is FQGTGA. DNA of the CDR3: TGTGCCAGCAGCTTACTTGGGAACACCGGGGAGCTGTTTTTT. Translating it yields CASSLLGNTGELFF. The full variable domain, completed using reference TRBV7-3 and TRBJ2-2, is GAGVSQTPSNKVTEKGKYVELRCDPISGHTALYWYRQSLGQGPEFLIYFQGTGAADDSGLPNDRFFAVRPEGSVSTLKIQRTERGDSAVYLCASSLLGNTGELFFGEGSRLTVL.

J is TRBJ2-1 and V is TRBV6-5; 8 bases line up with TRBD2. With 6 bases clipped from V and 4 bases from J, the junction kept 5 bases outside the gene matches. CDR1 is MNHEY and CDR2 is SVGAGI in the germline V gene. This CDR3 is 14 amino acids long. The CDR3 loop is CASSSTGGYNEQFF. For the CDR3, the DNA is TGTGCCAGCAGCTCTACGGGGGGGTACAATGAGCAGTTCTTC.

V and J are TRBV3-1 (or the pseudogene TRBV3-2) and TRBJ2-1, with D tentatively TRBD2 (5 bases). V lost 1 base to trimming and J lost 10 bases, with 17 bases between them. This CDR3 has 15 residues. The germline gives CDR1 LGHDT, CDR2 YNNKEL (reference sequence). DNA for the CDR3: TGTGCCAGCAGCCAAGCCTCTTTGGGAGCGGTCGAGCAGTTCTTC. This encodes CASSQASLGAVEQFF.

The chain employs TRBV15 and TRBJ2-2; a possible D gene is TRBD1 (6 bases). V was clipped by 8 bases and J by 6 bases, with 16 bases between them. The CDR3 contains 14 residues. The germline V gene encodes CDR1 LNHNV and CDR2 YYDKDF (reference sequence). The DNA for the CDR3 is TGTGCCACCCTTGGGGGCCCCTCGGCCGGGGAGCTGTTTTTT. This codes for CATLGGPSAGELFF.

V usage is TRBV28 and J usage is TRBJ2-1; D is uncertain. This CDR3 has 11 residues. V lost 7 bases and J 4 bases, leaving 5 bases between the germline ends. In germline, CDR1 is MDHEN, CDR2 SYDVKM. The CDR3 is CASNRYNEQFF. The CDR3 DNA reads TGTGCCAGCAATAGATACAATGAGCAGTTCTTC.

The chain has TRBV2 and TRBJ2-7; D uncertain. The CDR3 contains 14 residues. The V gene lost 6 bases and the J gene lost 2 bases, with 14 bases spanning the gap. Germline V lookup: CDR1 SNHLY, CDR2 FYNNEI. This chain's CDR3 is CASRALASPYEQYF. CDR3 nucleotide sequence: TGTGCCAGCAGGGCCTTGGCGAGCCCCTACGAGCAGTACTTC.

The V gene is TRBV6-2 or TRBV6-3, the J gene TRBJ2-7; the D gene is possibly TRBD2 (7 bases). The CDR3 totals 15 residues. The germline CDR1 and CDR2 sequences are MNHEY and SVGEGT. V was pared by 6 bases and J by 3 bases, with 18 bases between. In DNA, the CDR3 is TGTGCCAGCAGCCCCCGGGGGGCCGCCGACTACGAGCAGTACTTC. It yields the protein CASSPRGAADYEQYF.

This clone appeared a few times. This chain links TRBV6-5 with TRBJ2-1, with D perhaps TRBD1 or TRBD2 (5 bases each). With 11 bases removed from V and 0 bases from J, the gap between germline ends came to 17 bases. CDR3 length: 15 residues. Germline V gene sequence: CDR1 MNHEY, CDR2 SVGAGI. The chain's CDR3 is CAPTWKGSSYNEQFF. CDR3 DNA sequence: TGTGCCCCCACTTGGAAGGGGAGCTCCTACAATGAGCAGTTCTTC.

The chain is built from TRBV6-1 and TRBJ2-1; TRBD1 aligns across 8 bases. The CDR3 covers 16 residues. The germline gives CDR1 MNHNS, CDR2 SASEGT. The V segment lost 0 bases and the J segment 5 bases; nucleotides outside the gene matches: 6. Here the CDR3 DNA reads TGTGCCAGCAGTGAAGCGTTTGGACAGGGCCACAATGAGCAGTTCTTC. It is translated as CASSEAFGQGHNEQFF.

The CDR3: CASTQSDRENSGNTIYF. CDR3 nucleotide sequence: TGTGCCAGCACTCAATCCGACCGTGAGAACTCTGGAAACACCATATATTTT. The chain employs TRBV7-6 and TRBJ1-3; D remains unclear. The germline V gene encodes CDR1 SGHVS and CDR2 FNYEAQ. This CDR3 is 17 amino acids long. V shed 7 bases and J shed 0 bases, with 19 bases lying between them.